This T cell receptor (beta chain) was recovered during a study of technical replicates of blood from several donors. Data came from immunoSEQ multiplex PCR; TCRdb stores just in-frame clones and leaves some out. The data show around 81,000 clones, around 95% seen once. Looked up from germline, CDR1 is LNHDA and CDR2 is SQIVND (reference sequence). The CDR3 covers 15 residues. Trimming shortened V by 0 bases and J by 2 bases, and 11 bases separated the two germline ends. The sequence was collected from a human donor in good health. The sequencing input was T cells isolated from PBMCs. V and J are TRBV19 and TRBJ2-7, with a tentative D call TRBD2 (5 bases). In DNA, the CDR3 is TGTGCCAGTAGTATAGAACGGGAATTGGCCTACGAGCAGTACTTC. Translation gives CASSIERELAYEQYF.